This TCR beta chain comes out of a study of blood T cell repertoires in COVID-19. Clones were read by immunoSEQ multiplex PCR, and TCRdb kept only the in-frame ones, dropping some. The table shows around 170,000 clones, with roughly 90% occurring only once. CDR3 size: 15 residues. V lost 3 bases and J lost 7; bases outside the gene matches: 9. The germline V gene has CDR1 SGHRS and CDR2 YFSETQ. The chain uses TRBV5-1 and TRBJ2-2, with 7 positions matching TRBD2. The clonotype comes from a man in his 60s with acute or convalescent COVID-19. The specimen was peripheral blood. The CDR3 is CASSWEGGSSGELFF. CDR3 nucleotide sequence: TGCGCCAGCAGCTGGGAGGGAGGATCGAGCGGGGAGCTGTTTTTT.